This TCR beta chain was observed in a study of a mutant IDH1 vaccine in newly diagnosed glioma. Study information: Vaccine administration was initiated 4-6 weeks following radiotherapy alone, or with temozolomide cycles. Notes on the study in general: With respect to changes in top peripheral T cell clonotypes, pseudoprogression seemed unrelated.

A note on this clone: Its antigen is not known.

TCRdb's table, derived via immunoSEQ multiplex PCR, lists solely in-frame clones and lacks some. The sample includes fewer than 40,000 clones, about nine tenths of them seen just once. Time point defined: week 47, end of study. Every vaccination contained 300 ug of the mutant IDH1 20-mer peptide and was paired with topical imiquimod. Germline V CDR1 and CDR2: SGHRS, YFSETQ. This CDR3 comprises 16 residues. Between the trimmed V and J ends, which lost 5 bases and 0 bases, there was a span of 15 bases. The TCR originated in a woman aged 35 to 49 with glioma. The sequenced sample was PBMCs, obtained from a glioma patient whose treatment included an IDH1 peptide vaccine. The V gene is TRBV5-1, the J gene TRBJ2-1; tentative D call: TRBD2 (6 bases). The CDR3 loop is CASRSYGTPSYNEQFF. The CDR3 DNA is TGCGCCAGCAGGAGTTACGGGACTCCCTCCTACAATGAGCAGTTCTTC.